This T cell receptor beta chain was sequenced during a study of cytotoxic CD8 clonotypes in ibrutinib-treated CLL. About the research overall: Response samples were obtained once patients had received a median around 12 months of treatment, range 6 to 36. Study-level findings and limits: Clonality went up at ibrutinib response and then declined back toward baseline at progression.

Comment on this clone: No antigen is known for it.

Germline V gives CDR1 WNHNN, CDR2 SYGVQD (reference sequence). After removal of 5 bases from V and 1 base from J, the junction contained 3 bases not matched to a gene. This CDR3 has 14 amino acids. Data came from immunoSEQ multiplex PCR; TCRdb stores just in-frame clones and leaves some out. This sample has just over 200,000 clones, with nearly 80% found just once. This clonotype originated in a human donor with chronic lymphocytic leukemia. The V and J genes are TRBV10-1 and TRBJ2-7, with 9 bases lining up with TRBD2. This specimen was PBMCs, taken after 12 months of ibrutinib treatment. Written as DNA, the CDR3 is TGCGCCAGCAGTTCGGGACTAGCTTCCTACGAGCAGTACTTC. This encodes CASSSGLASYEQYF.